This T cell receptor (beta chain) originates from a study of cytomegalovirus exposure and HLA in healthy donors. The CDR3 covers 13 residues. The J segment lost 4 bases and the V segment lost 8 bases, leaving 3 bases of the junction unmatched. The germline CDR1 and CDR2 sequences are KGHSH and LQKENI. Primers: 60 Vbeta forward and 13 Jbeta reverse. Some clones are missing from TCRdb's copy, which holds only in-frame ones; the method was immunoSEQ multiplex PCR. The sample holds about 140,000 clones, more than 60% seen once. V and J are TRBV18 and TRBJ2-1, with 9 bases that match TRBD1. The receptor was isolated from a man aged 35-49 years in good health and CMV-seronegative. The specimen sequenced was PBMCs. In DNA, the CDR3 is TGTGCCAGCCGACAGGGGGAATACAATGAGCAGTTCTTC. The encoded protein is CASRQGEYNEQFF.